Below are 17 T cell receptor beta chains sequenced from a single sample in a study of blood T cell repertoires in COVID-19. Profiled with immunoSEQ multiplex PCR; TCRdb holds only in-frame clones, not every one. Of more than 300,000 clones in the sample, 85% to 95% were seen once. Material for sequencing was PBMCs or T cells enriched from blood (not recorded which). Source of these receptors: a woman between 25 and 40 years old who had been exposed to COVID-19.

As DNA, the CDR3 is TGTGCCTGGAATGAGAACTATGGCTACACCTTC. This codes for CAWNENYGYTF. J is TRBJ1-2 and V is TRBV30; the D is unclear. Germline CDR1 is GTSNPN and CDR2 is SVGIG (reference sequence). V lost 4 bases to trimming and J lost 2 bases, with 5 bases between them. The CDR3 is made up of 11 amino acids.

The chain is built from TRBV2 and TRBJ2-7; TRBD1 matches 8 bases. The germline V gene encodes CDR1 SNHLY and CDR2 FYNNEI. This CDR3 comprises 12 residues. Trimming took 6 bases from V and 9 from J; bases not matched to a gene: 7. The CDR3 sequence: CASRDQGARQYF. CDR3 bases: TGTGCCAGCAGGGACCAGGGGGCAAGGCAGTACTTC.

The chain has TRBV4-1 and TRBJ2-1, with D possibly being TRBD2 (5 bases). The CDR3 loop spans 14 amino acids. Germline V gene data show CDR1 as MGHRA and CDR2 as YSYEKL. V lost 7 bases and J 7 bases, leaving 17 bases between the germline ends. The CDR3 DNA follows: TGCGCCAGCATGGCGCCCCGCGGGTCAAATGAGCAGTTCTTC. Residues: CASMAPRGSNEQFF.

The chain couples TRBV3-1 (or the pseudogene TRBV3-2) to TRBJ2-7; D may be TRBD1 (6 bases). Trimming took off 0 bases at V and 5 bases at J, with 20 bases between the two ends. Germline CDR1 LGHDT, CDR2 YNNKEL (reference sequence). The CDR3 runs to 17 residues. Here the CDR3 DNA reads TGTGCCAGCAGCCAAGATGAGGGTAGGGCAGGGGTGAACGAGCAGTACTTC. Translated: CASSQDEGRAGVNEQYF.

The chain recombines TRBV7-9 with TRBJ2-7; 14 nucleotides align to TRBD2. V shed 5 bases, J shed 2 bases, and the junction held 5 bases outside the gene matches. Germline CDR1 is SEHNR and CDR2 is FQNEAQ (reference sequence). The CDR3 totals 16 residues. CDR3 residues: CASSLGLAGDPYEQYF. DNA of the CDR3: TGTGCCAGCAGCCTGGGACTAGCGGGGGACCCCTACGAGCAGTACTTC.

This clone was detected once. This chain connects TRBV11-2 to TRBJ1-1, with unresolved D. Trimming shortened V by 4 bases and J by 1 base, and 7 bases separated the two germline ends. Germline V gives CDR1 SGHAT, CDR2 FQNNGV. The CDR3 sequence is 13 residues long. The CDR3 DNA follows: TGTGCCAGCAGCTCGTACACGAACACTGAAGCTTTCTTT. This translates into CASSSYTNTEAFF.

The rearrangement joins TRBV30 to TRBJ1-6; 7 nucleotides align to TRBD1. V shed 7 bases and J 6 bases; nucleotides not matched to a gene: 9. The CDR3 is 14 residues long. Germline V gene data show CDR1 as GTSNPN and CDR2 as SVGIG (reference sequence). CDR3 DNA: TGTGCCTCGGACAGGAACCAATTTAATTCACCCCTCCACTTT. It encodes CASDRNQFNSPLHF.

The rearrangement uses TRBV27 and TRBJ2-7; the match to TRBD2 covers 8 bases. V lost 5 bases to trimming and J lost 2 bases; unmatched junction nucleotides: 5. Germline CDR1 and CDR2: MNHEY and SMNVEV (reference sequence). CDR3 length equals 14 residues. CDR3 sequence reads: CASSPGGGPYEQYF. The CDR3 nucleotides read TGTGCCAGCAGTCCCGGGGGGGGGCCCTACGAGCAGTACTTC.

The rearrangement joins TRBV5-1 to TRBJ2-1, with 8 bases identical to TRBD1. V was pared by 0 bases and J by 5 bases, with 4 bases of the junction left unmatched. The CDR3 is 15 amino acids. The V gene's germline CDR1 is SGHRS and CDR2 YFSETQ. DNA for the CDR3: TGCGCCAGCAGCTTGGACCCAGGGGGCCACAATGAGCAGTTCTTC. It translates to CASSLDPGGHNEQFF.

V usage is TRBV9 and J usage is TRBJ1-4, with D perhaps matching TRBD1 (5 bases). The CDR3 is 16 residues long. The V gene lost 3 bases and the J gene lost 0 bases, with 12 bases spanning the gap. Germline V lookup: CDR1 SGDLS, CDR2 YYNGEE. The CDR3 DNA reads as TGTGCCAGCAGCGGACAGTCTGCTGCAACTAATGAAAAACTGTTTTTT. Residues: CASSGQSAATNEKLFF.

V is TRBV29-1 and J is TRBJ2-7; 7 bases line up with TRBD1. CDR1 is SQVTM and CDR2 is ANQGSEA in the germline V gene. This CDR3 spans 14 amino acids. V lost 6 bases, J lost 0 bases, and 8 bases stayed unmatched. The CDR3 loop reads CSVWEGDSSYEQYF. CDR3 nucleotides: TGCAGCGTATGGGAAGGGGACAGCTCCTACGAGCAGTACTTC.

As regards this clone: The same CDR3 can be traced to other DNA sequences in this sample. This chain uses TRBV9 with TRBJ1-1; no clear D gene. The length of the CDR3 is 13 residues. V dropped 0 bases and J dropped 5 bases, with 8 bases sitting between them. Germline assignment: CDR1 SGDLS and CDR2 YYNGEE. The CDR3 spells CASSVGGRTEAFF. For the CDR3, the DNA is TGTGCCAGCAGCGTAGGCGGGAGGACTGAAGCTTTCTTT.

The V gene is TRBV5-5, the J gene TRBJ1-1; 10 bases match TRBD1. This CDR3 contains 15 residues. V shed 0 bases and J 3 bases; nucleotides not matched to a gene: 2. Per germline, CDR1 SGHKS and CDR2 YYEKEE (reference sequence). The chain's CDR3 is CASSLAGQGYTEAFF. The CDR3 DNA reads TGTGCCAGCAGCTTGGCGGGACAGGGGTACACTGAAGCTTTCTTT.

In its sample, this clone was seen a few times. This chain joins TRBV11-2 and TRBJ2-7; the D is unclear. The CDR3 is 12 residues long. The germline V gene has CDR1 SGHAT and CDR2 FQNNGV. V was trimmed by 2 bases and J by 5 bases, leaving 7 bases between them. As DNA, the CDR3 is TGTGCCAGCAGCTTAATCTATAACGAGCAGTACTTC. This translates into CASSLIYNEQYF.

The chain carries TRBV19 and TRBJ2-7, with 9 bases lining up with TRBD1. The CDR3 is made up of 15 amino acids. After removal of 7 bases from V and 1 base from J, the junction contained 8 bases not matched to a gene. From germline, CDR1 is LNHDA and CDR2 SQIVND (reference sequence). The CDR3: CASTGGQGPSYEQYF. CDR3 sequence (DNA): TGTGCCAGTACCGGTGGACAGGGGCCTTCCTACGAGCAGTACTTC.

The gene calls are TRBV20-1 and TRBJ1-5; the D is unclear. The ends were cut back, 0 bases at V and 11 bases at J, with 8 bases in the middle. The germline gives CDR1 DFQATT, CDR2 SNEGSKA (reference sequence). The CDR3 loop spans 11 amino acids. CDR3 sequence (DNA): TGCAGTGCTAGAGACCGGCGGGCCCAGCATTTT. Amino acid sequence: CSARDRRAQHF.

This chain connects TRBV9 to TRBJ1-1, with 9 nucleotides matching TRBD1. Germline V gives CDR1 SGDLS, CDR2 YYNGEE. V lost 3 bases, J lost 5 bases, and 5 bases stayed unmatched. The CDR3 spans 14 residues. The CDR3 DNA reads TGTGCCAGCAGCGCCCGGACAGGGGCTACTGAAGCTTTCTTT. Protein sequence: CASSARTGATEAFF.